This entry features one T cell receptor (beta chain) sequence. Its target is unknown. The table came from immunoSEQ multiplex PCR; TCRdb's copy has only in-frame clones and leaves some out. The table shows roughly 38,000 clones, with roughly three quarters occurring only once. Time point in this sample: baseline, week 1 (first vaccination visit). Treatment: pre-vaccination baseline after standard-of-care therapy. The donors had new WHO grade 3 or 4 astrocytomas; these were IDH1-mutant and ATRX-lost. This sample is part of a study of a mutant IDH1 vaccine in newly diagnosed glioma. For the study at large: Treated patients, approximately 60% male and around 40% female, averaged about 40 years of age. Prior therapy was radiotherapy, temozolomide, or both; most received both. Study-level points and caveats: With respect to changes in top peripheral T cell clonotypes, pseudoprogression seemed unrelated.

Sequences were derived from PBMCs, sampled from a glioma patient treated with radiotherapy, temozolomide or both. The clonotype was recovered from a man aged 40-55 years with glioma. Some clones in this sample may be carry-over from other donors' samples.

The CDR3 loop reads CASSVGGDGSQPQHF. CDR3 nucleotides: TGTGCCAGCAGCGTAGGAGGGGACGGTAGTCAGCCCCAGCATTTT. This sequence joins TRBV9 and TRBJ1-5; D possibly corresponds to TRBD1 (5 bases). The V end was cut by 0 bases, the J end by 6 bases, with 13 bases between. Germline CDR1 and CDR2: SGDLS and YYNGEE. CDR3 length: 15 amino acids.